One and the same sample provided the 9 T cell receptor beta chains below, sequenced in a study of memory CD4+ T cells and cytomegalovirus serostatus. The sort gate was single viable CD3+CD4+CD8-CD45RO+ cells for memory CD4+ T cells. The repertoire was sequenced with immunoSEQ multiplex PCR; TCRdb's copy has only in-frame clones and lacks some. The table lists about 100,000 clones, roughly 80% of them singletons. Material for sequencing was memory CD4+ T cells from blood. All receptors derive from an adult in good health and CMV-seropositive.

There are a few counts of this clone. This chain connects TRBV5-1 to TRBJ2-1; either TRBD1 or TRBD2 may supply D (6 bases each). Trimming cost V 9 bases and J 3 bases, with 16 bases left between them. Per the germline V gene, CDR1 is SGHRS and CDR2 is YFSETQ. The CDR3 runs to 14 residues. CDR3 protein: CATSDGGGYNEQFF. DNA of the CDR3: TGCGCCACCTCAGATGGAGGGGGCTACAATGAGCAGTTCTTC.

The chain is built from TRBV6-6 and TRBJ2-1, with unresolved D. This CDR3 is 12 amino acids long. Germline CDR1 and CDR2: MNHNY and SVGAGI (reference sequence). Trimming took 7 bases from V and 3 from J, leaving 7 bases between them. CDR3 bases: TGTGCCAGCACCCCAGGCTACAATGAGCAGTTCTTC. Translating it yields CASTPGYNEQFF.

The rearrangement uses TRBV11-2 and TRBJ2-7, with D unresolved. Trimming took 1 base from V and 1 from J, leaving 5 bases between them. CDR1 SGHAT and CDR2 FQNNGV come from the germline V gene. The CDR3 sequence is 13 residues long. CDR3 protein: CASSLGVSYEQYF. In DNA, the CDR3 is TGTGCCAGCAGCTTAGGAGTTTCCTACGAGCAGTACTTC.

The chain has TRBV9 and TRBJ1-2; the D is unclear. The ends were cut back, 4 bases at V and 4 bases at J, with 17 bases in the middle. CDR3 length equals 15 residues. Germline V gives CDR1 SGDLS, CDR2 YYNGEE. The CDR3 DNA reads TGTGCCAGCAGCAAAGGGTCGGCCTTCAGCTATGGCTACACCTTC. The encoded protein is CASSKGSAFSYGYTF.

The chain employs TRBV7-2 and TRBJ2-7; 7 positions agree with TRBD1. Losses at the gene ends were 3 bases for V and 2 bases for J; bases not matched to a gene: 10. CDR3 length: 16 residues. The germline gives CDR1 SGHTA, CDR2 FQGNSA. CDR3 in amino acids: CASSFSGRQGTYEQYF. The CDR3 bases are TGTGCCAGCAGCTTTAGTGGAAGACAGGGAACCTACGAGCAGTACTTC. The whole variable domain, remainder taken from reference TRBV7-2 and TRBJ2-7, is GAGVSQSPSNKVTEKGKDVELRCDPISGHTALYWYRQSLGQGLEFLIYFQGNSAPDKSGLPSDRFSAERTGGSVSTLTIQRTQQEDSAVYLCASSFSGRQGTYEQYFGPGTRLTVT.

The gene calls are TRBV28 and TRBJ2-5; 11 bases align to TRBD2. V trimming: 8 bases; J trimming: 2 bases; junction bases outside the gene matches: 4. The CDR3 spans 14 residues. Germline CDR1 reads MDHEN; CDR2 reads SYDVKM. The CDR3 loop is CASVTSGAQETQYF. The CDR3 coding sequence is TGTGCCAGCGTGACTAGCGGGGCTCAAGAGACCCAGTACTTC.

The chain links TRBV29-1 to TRBJ2-1; tentative D call: TRBD1 (5 bases). Germline V gives CDR1 SQVTM, CDR2 ANQGSEA. The CDR3 runs to 13 residues. Between the trimmed V and J ends, which lost 7 bases and 4 bases, there was a span of 14 bases. CDR3 DNA sequence: TGCAGCGGGAGTGGACAATCTTACAATGAGCAGTTCTTC. Its translation: CSGSGQSYNEQFF.

This clone has only a few counts. The chain employs TRBV5-1 and TRBJ2-2; D is possibly TRBD1 (6 bases). Trimming stripped 6 bases from V and 0 bases from J, with 12 bases between. The CDR3 loop spans 15 amino acids. CDR1 is SGHRS, CDR2 YFSETQ, per germline. The CDR3 loop is CASILDRPNTGELFF. The CDR3 bases are TGCGCCAGCATTCTGGACAGACCGAACACCGGGGAGCTGTTTTTT.

V is TRBV4-2 and J is TRBJ2-1; 9 nucleotides agree with TRBD2. The germline V gene has CDR1 LGHNA and CDR2 YNFKEQ. The CDR3 runs 16 residues. Germline trimming cut 2 bases from V and 4 bases from J; bases unmatched to any gene: 6. CDR3 in DNA: TGTGCCAGCAGCCAAATGCTAGCGGGAACGTACAATGAGCAGTTCTTC. It yields the protein CASSQMLAGTYNEQFF.